This entry lists 9 T cell receptor beta chains sequenced from one sample in a study of identical twins. TCRdb ran MiXCR on the 5' RACE reads and lists one entry per CDR3 protein. The sample records about 720,000 distinct CDR3 sequences, roughly 18% being singletons. These data also formed part of another study, on T cells expressing NK-cell markers.

The material sequenced was PBMCs. Receptors were obtained from a woman aged 18-35 years in good health.

This clonotype was counted only a few times. The chain recombines TRBV10-3 with TRBJ1-1; the match to TRBD1 covers 9 bases. Per the germline V gene, CDR1 is ENHRY and CDR2 is SYGVKD. Losses at the gene ends were 6 bases for V and 3 bases for J; bases not matched to a gene: 5. The length of the CDR3 is 14 residues. DNA for the CDR3: TGTGCCATCAGCCCGACAGGGGGGGACACTGAAGCTTTCTTT. Translating it yields CAISPTGGDTEAFF.

The sample holds a few counts of this clonotype. The V gene is TRBV21-1, the J gene TRBJ2-7; the table's D gene call, TRBD1, was not cross checked with the DNA. TRBV21-1 is a documented pseudogene. This CDR3 spans 16 amino acids. CDR3 residues: CASSKALGTGGDEQYF. The CDR3 DNA reads TGTGCCAGCAGCAAAGCGCTAGGGACAGGGGGTGACGAGCAGTACTTC.

The chain combines TRBV5-1 with TRBJ2-3; a weak D match, TRBD2 (5 bases). Per germline, CDR1 SGHRS and CDR2 YFSETQ. The CDR3 spans 14 residues. V was shortened by 6 bases and J by 3 bases, with 14 bases between the two germline ends. The CDR3 here is CASIPISGTDTQYF. The CDR3, as DNA: TGCGCCAGCATCCCAATCTCGGGGACAGATACGCAGTATTTT.

The V call is TRBV12-5, the J call TRBJ1-1; D gene ambiguous. Germline V CDR1 and CDR2: LGHNT, FRNRAP. Trimming shortened V by 7 bases and J by 0 bases, and 15 bases separated the two germline ends. The CDR3 loop spans 15 amino acids. Here the CDR3 DNA reads TGTGCTAGTGCCGTCTCGGGTGGGCTGAACACTGAAGCTTTCTTT. This sequence encodes CASAVSGGLNTEAFF.

This clonotype was recorded a few times. The chain has TRBV6-4 and TRBJ2-3; D gene ambiguous. CDR1 is MRHNA, CDR2 SNTAGT, per germline. The V end was cut by 0 bases, the J end by 4 bases, with 8 bases between. This CDR3 is 14 amino acids long. CDR3 DNA: TGTGCCAGCAGTGACTCGGAGAGCGCAGATACGCAGTATTTT. Protein: CASSDSESADTQYF.

This clonotype was seen only a few times. The chain uses TRBV3-1 and TRBJ2-1; 9 bases agree with TRBD2. CDR1 is LGHDT, CDR2 YNNKEL, per germline (reference sequence). The CDR3 loop spans 14 amino acids. Trimming took 4 bases from V and 10 from J; bases not matched to a gene: 8. CDR3 in amino acids: CASSRGGDLWEQFF. In DNA, the CDR3 is TGTGCCAGCAGCCGCGGGGGGGACCTTTGGGAGCAGTTCTTC.

Many counts were recorded for this clonotype. This chain connects TRBV20-1 to TRBJ2-1, with 8 bases aligning to TRBD2. Germline V gene sequence: CDR1 DFQATT, CDR2 SNEGSKA (reference sequence). Losses at the gene ends were 4 bases for V and 0 bases for J; bases not matched to a gene: 2. The CDR3 length is 14 residues. This CDR3 is CSATGLASYNEQFF. Here the CDR3 DNA reads TGCAGTGCTACCGGACTAGCCTCCTACAATGAGCAGTTCTTC.

CDR3 nucleotides: TGCAGTCCTGGACTAGCGGGAGAGGGGGAGTATTTT. This translates into CSPGLAGEGEYF. The chain combines TRBV20-1 with TRBJ2-3; 13 bases are shared with TRBD2. The ends lost 8 bases at V and 13 bases at J; junction bases unmatched: 9. Germline lookup yields CDR1 DFQATT and CDR2 SNEGSKA (reference sequence). This CDR3 comprises 12 residues.

This clonotype was found many times. The rearrangement links TRBV29-1 to TRBJ2-1; 9 bases map to TRBD2. Germline CDR1 is SQVTM and CDR2 is ANQGSEA. With V trimmed by 8 bases and J by 4 bases, 9 bases remained unmatched. The CDR3 runs to 14 residues. The CDR3, as DNA: TGCAGCCTGATTAGCGGGAGCGCTTACAATGAGCAGTTCTTC. It codes for CSLISGSAYNEQFF.